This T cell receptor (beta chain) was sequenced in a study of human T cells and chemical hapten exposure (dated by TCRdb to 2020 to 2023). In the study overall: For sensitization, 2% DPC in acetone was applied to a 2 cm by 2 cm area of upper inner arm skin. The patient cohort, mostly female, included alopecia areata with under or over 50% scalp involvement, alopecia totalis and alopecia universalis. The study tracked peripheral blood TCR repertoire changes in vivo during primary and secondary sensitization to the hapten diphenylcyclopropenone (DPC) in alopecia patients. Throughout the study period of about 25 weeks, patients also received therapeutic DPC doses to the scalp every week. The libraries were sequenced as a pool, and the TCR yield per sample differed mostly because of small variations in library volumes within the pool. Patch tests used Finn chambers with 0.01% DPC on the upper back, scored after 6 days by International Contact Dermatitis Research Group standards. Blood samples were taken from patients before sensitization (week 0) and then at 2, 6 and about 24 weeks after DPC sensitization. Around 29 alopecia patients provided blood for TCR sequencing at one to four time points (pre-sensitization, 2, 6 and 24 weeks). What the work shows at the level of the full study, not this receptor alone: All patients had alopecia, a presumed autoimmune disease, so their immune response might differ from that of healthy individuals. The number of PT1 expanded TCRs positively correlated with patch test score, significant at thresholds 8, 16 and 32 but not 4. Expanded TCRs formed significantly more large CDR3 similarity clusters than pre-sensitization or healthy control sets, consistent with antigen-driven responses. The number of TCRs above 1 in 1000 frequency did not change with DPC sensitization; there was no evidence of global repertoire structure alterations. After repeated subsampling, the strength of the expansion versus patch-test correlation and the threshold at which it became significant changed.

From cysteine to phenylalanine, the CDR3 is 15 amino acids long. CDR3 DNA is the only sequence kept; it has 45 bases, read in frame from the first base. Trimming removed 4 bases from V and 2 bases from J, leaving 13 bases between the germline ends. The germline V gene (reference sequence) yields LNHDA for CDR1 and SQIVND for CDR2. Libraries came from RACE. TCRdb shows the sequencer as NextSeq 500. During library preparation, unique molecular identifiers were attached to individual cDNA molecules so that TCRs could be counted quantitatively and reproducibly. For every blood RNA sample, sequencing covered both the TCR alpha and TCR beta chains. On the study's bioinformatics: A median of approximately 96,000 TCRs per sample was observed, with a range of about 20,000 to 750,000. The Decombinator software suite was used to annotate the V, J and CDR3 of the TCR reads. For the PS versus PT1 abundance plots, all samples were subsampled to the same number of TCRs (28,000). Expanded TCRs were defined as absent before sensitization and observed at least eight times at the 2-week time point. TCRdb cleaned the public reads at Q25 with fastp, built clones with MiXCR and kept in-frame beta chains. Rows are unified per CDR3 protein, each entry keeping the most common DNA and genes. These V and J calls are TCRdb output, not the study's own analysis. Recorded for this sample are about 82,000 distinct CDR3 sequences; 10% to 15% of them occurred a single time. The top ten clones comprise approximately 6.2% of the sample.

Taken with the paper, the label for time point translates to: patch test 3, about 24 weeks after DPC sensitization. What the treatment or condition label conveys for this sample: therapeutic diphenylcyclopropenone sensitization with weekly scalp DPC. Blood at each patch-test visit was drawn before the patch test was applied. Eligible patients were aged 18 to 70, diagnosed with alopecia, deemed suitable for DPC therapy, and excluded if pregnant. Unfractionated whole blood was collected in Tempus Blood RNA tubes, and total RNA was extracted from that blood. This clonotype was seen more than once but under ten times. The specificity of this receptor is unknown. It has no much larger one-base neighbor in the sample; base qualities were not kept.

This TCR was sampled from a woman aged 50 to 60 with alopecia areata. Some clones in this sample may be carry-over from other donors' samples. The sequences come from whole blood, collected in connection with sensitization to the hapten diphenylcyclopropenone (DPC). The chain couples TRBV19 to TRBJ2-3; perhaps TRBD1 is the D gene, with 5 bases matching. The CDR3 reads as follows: CASSNLLTDTDTQYF. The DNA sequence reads TGTGCCAGTAGTAACCTTCTGACAGACACAGATACGCAGTATTTT.